This T cell receptor beta chain stems from a study of blood T cell repertoires in COVID-19 (dated by TCRdb to about 2020). Turning to the overall study: Samples covering the acute and convalescent phases of COVID-19 were provided by collaborators in the United States, Italy and Spain. The repertoires were made available in a free public database intended to serve as a resource for research on the immune response to SARS-CoV-2. A de-identified subject ID, COVID-19 status, age in years and sex were almost always included in the sample metadata. The material from the prospective study consisted of cDNA or gDNA derived from T cells, B-cell-depleted T cells, or PBMCs. Deeply sampled blood TCRbeta repertoires from subjects exposed to, actively infected with, or recovered from COVID-19 were included in the dataset. Where available, HLA class I and class II types were obtained from metadata supplied by the sample provider rather than from assay-based typing. The samples were drawn from two sources: the first 160 participants of the ongoing ImmuneRACE study, and fewer than 1,500 subjects contributed by 6 global collaborators. General findings and caveats noted by the study authors: Clinical and demographic metadata were provided uncurated, with the amount varying by source and participant.

This clone has only one observation. This receptor's antigen is unknown. No qualities accompany the bases; no much larger clone lies one base away. Whole blood was collected in K2EDTA tubes by collaborating institutions according to the institutions' own protocols. For TCRbeta analysis, collaborator samples were shipped as frozen whole blood, as isolated PBMCs, or as DNA extracted from either sample type. TCRbeta CDR3 regions were amplified from genomic DNA using the immunoSEQ Assay, a bias-controlled multiplex PCR. From the authors' description of their analysis: Within the assay, amplification of reference gene primers was used to estimate how many nucleated cells each sample contained. To quantify the absolute abundance of each unique TCRbeta CDR3 rearrangement, sequence reads were collapsed and filtered. Productive Simpson clonality was computed per sample as the square root of Simpson's diversity index over productive rearrangements. In its TCRdb copy, this immuneACCESS table keeps in-frame sequences only and misses some clones. Where compared with another copy, unresolved V genes explain less than half of these, and the others have no known cause. Clonal size and the V and J genes are those of that table, whereas D and trimming came from the DNA. In this sample the table shows 130,000 or so clones, approximately 90% of which occur a single time. 1.5% of the sample lies in the top ten.

The CDR3 sequence holds 13 residues, the cysteine and phenylalanine included. The only DNA kept is the CDR3, 39 bases in frame from the first base. Taken from the germline V gene, the CDR1 and CDR2 loops are MDHEN and SYDVKM. V drops 11 bases and J drops 5 bases, leaving 18 bases in between. Sequencing was performed on peripheral blood. The clonotype was recovered from a human donor in a cohort sampled during active COVID-19. The V and J segments used are TRBV28 and TRBJ1-2, with the D gene call left open. The CDR3 region reads CAGLRTDFYGYTF. The DNA sequence is as follows: TGTGCCGGGCTGAGGACGGACTTTTATGGCTACACCTTC.